This T cell receptor (beta chain) is from a study of shared clonotypes between healthy human individuals. This clone was seen only once. Antigen unknown. Study results and limitations: Specimens sampled were limited to blood, with tissue repertoires likely differing.

This CDR3 contains 14 residues. Germline lookup yields CDR1 MNHEY and CDR2 SMNVEV (reference sequence). Between the trimmed V and J ends, which lost 3 bases and 0 bases, there was a span of 7 bases. Produced via immunoSEQ multiplex PCR; TCRdb's table is partial and in-frame only. The data show millions of clones, roughly 93% seen once. The chain joins TRBV27 to TRBJ2-3; a weak D match, TRBD2 (6 bases). This receptor was identified in a man aged 18 to 29 in good health. Some clones in this sample may be carry-over from other donors' samples. The specimen sequenced was naive CD4+ T cells from PBMCs. Regarding subset: CD45RA+ positively selected. The CDR3 region is CASSLGLSTDTQYF. CDR3 in DNA: TGTGCCAGCAGTTTGGGACTGAGCACAGATACGCAGTATTTT.